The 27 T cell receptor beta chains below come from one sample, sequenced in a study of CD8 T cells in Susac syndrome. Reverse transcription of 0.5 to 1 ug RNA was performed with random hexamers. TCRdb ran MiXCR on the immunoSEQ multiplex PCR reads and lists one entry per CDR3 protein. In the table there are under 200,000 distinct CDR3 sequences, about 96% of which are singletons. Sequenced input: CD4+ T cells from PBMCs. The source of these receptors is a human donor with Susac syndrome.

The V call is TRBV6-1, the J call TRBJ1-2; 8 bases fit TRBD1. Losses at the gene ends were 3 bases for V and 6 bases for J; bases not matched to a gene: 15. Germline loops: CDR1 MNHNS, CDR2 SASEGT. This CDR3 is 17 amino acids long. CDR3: CASSDFRTGTMDDGYTF. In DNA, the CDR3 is TGTGCCAGCAGTGACTTCCGGACAGGGACAATGGACGATGGCTACACCTTC.

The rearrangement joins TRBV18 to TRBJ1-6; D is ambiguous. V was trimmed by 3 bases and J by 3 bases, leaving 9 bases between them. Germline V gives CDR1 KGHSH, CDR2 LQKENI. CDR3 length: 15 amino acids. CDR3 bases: TGTGCCAGCTCACCGGCGATACTCTATAATTCACCCCTCCACTTT. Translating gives CASSPAILYNSPLHF.

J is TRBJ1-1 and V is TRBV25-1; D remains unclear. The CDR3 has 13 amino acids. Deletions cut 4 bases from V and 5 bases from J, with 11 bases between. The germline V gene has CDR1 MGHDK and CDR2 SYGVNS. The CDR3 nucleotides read TGTGCCAGCAGTGTCGGGCCGGGGACTGAAGCTTTCTTT. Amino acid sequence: CASSVGPGTEAFF.

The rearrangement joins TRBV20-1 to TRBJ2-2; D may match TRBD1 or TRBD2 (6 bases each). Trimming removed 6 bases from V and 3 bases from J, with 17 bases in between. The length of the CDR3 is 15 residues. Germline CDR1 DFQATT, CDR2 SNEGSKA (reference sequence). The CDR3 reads CSATRGESDTGELFF. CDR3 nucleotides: TGCAGTGCAACGAGGGGGGAGTCCGACACCGGGGAGCTGTTTTTT.

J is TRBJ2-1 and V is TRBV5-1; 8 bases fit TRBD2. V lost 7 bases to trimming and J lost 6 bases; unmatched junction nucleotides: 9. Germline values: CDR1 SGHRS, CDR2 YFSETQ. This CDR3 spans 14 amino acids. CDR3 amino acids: CASGSGGPLNEQFF. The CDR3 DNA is TGCGCCAGCGGTTCGGGAGGGCCTCTCAATGAGCAGTTCTTC. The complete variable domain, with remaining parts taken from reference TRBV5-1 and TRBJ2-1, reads KAGVTQTPRYLIKTRGQQVTLSCSPISGHRSVSWYQQTPGQGLQFLFEYFSETQRNKGNFPGRFSGRQFSNSRSEMNVSTLELGDSALYLCASGSGGPLNEQFFGPGTRLTVL.

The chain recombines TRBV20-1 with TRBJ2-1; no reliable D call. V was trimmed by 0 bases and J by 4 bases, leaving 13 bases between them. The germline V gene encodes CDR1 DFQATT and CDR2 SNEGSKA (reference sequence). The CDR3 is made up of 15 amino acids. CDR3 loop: CSARENTRVYNEQFF. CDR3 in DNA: TGCAGTGCTAGAGAGAACACCCGGGTGTACAATGAGCAGTTCTTC.

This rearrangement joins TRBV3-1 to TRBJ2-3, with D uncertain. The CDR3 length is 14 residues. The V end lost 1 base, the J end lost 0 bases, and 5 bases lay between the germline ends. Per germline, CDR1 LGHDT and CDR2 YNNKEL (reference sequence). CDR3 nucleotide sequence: TGTGCCAGCAGCCAAGGAAGTAGCACAGATACGCAGTATTTT. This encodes CASSQGSSTDTQYF.

CDR3 region: CASSDWDPFSSYNEQFF. In nucleotides, the CDR3 is TGTGCCAGCAGCGACTGGGACCCGTTCAGCTCCTACAATGAGCAGTTCTTC. The rearrangement links TRBV12-3 or TRBV12-4 to TRBJ2-1, with D perhaps TRBD1 or TRBD2 (5 bases each). With 6 bases removed from V and 0 bases from J, the gap between germline ends came to 18 bases. The CDR3 is 17 residues long.

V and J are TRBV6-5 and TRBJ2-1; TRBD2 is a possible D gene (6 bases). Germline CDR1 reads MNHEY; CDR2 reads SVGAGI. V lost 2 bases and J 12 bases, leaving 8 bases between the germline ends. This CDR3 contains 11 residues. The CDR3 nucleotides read TGTGCCAGCAGTTACGGGACTTCGCAGTTCTTC. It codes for CASSYGTSQFF.

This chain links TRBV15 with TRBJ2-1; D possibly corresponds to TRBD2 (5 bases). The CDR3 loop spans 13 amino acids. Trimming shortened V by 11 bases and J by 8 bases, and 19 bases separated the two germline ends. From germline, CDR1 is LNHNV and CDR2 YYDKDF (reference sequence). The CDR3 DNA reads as TGTGCCTCGGGGAAGGCCCTTAAGGATGAGCAGTTCTTC. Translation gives CASGKALKDEQFF.

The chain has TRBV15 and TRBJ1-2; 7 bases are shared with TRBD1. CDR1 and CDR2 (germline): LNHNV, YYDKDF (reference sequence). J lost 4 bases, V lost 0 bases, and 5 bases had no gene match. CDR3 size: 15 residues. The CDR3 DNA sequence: TGTGCCACCAGCAGAGATAATCGGGACAGCTATGGCTACACCTTC. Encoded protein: CATSRDNRDSYGYTF.

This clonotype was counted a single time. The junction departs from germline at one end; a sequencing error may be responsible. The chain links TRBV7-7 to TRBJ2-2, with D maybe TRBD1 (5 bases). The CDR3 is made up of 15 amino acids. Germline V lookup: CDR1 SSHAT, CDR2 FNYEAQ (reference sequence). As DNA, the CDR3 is TGTGCTAGCAGCCGAGACAGTACGTCCACCGGGGAGCTGTTTTTT. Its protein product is CASSRDSTSTGELFF.

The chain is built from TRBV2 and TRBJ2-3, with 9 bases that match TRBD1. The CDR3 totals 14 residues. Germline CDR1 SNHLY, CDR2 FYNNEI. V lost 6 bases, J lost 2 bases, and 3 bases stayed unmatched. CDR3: CASSGQGNTDTQYF. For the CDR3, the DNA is TGTGCCAGCAGCGGACAGGGGAACACAGATACGCAGTATTTT.

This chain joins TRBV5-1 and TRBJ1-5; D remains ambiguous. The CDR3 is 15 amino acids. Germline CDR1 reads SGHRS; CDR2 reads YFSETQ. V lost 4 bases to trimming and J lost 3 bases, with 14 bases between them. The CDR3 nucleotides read TGCGCCAGCAGCCCCCTTGGCAGCCTCAATCAGCCCCAGCATTTT. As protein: CASSPLGSLNQPQHF.

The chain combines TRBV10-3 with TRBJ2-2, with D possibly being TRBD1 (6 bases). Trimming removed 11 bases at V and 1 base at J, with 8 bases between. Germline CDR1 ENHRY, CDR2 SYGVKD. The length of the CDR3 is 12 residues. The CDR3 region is CAVQGNTGELFF. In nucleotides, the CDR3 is TGTGCCGTACAGGGGAACACCGGGGAGCTGTTTTTT.

The CDR3 reads CSPSGLAGGLRTDTQYF. CDR3 in DNA: TGCAGTCCTTCCGGACTAGCGGGAGGGCTTAGGACAGATACGCAGTATTTT. The V gene is TRBV20-1, the J gene TRBJ2-3, with TRBD2 matching 15 bases. Looked up from germline, CDR1 is DFQATT and CDR2 is SNEGSKA (reference sequence). Germline trimming cut 8 bases from V and 3 bases from J; bases unmatched to any gene: 12. The CDR3 runs 17 residues.

CDR3: CSVELAGAYEQYF. The CDR3 DNA follows: TGCAGCGTTGAACTAGCGGGGGCTTACGAGCAGTACTTC. The chain is built from TRBV29-1 and TRBJ2-7; 10 bases map to TRBD2. The CDR3 is made up of 13 amino acids. V gave up 2 bases and J gave up 4 bases; unmatched junction bases: 2. CDR1 and CDR2 from the germline V gene are SQVTM and ANQGSEA.

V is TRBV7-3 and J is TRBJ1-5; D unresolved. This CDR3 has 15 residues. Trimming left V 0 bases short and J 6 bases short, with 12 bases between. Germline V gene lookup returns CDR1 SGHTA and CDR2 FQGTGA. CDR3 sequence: CASSLTGGFGQPQHF. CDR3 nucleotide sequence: TGTGCCAGCAGCTTAACGGGTGGGTTTGGTCAGCCCCAGCATTTT. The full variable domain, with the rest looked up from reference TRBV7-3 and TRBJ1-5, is GAGVSQTPSNKVTEKGKYVELRCDPISGHTALYWYRQSLGQGPEFLIYFQGTGAADDSGLPNDRFFAVRPEGSVSTLKIQRTERGDSAVYLCASSLTGGFGQPQHFGDGTRLSIL.

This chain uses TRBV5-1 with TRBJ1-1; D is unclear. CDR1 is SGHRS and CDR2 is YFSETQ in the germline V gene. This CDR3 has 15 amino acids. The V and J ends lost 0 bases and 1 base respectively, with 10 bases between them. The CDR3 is CASSLEPEKNTEAFF. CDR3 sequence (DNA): TGCGCCAGCAGCTTGGAACCGGAGAAGAACACTGAAGCTTTCTTT. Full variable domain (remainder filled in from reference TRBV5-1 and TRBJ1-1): KAGVTQTPRYLIKTRGQQVTLSCSPISGHRSVSWYQQTPGQGLQFLFEYFSETQRNKGNFPGRFSGRQFSNSRSEMNVSTLELGDSALYLCASSLEPEKNTEAFFGQGTRLTVV.

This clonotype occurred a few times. This CDR3 reads CASSLSGGEQYF. The CDR3 nucleotides are TGTGCCAGCAGCTTAAGCGGGGGCGAGCAGTACTTC. V usage is TRBV7-3 and J usage is TRBJ2-7, with 7 bases that match TRBD2. The CDR3 totals 12 residues. J gave up 6 bases and V 1 base, and 0 bases lay outside the gene matches. The V gene's germline CDR1 is SGHTA and CDR2 FQGTGA.

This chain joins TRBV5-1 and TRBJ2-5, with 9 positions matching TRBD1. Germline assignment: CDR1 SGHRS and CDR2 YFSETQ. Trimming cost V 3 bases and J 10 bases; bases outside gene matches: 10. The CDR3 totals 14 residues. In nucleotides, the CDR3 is TGCGCCAGCAGCTCGGACAGGGGAGCCTTGTTCCAGTACTTC. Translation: CASSSDRGALFQYF. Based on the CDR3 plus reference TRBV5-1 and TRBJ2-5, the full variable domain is KAGVTQTPRYLIKTRGQQVTLSCSPISGHRSVSWYQQTPGQGLQFLFEYFSETQRNKGNFPGRFSGRQFSNSRSEMNVSTLELGDSALYLCASSSDRGALFQYFGPGTRLLVL.

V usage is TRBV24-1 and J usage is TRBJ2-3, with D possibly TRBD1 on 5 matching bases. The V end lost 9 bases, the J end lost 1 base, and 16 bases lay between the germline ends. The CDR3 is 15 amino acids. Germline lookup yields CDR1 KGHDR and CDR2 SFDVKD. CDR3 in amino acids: CATETGERGTDTQYF. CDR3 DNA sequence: TGTGCCACCGAAACAGGAGAAAGAGGCACAGATACGCAGTATTTT.

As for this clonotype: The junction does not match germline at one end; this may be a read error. The CDR3 nucleotides read TGCAGCGTCCCGGGACAGGGCTCCCACGAGCAGTACTTC. Protein: CSVPGQGSHEQYF. This rearrangement joins TRBV29-1 to TRBJ2-7; TRBD1 matches 9 bases. The CDR3 runs to 13 residues. In germline, CDR1 is SQVTM, CDR2 ANQGSEA.

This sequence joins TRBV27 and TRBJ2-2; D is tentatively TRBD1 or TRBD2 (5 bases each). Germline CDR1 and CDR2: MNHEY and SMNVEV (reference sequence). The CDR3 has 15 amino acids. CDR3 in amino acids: CATRPAGRVDGELFF. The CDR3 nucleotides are TGTGCGACGAGGCCGGCGGGCAGGGTGGACGGGGAGCTGTTTTTT.

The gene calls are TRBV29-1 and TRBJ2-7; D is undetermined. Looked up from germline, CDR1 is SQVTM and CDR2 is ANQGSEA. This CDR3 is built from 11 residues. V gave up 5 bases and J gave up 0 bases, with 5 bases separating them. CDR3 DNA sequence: TGCAGCGTTTCGGTCTCCTACGAGCAGTACGTC. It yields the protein CSVSVSYEQYV.

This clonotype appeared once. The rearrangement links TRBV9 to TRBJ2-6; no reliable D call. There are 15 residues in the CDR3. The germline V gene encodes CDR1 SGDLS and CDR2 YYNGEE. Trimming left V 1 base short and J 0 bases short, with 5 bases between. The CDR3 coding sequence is TGTGCCAGCAGCGTACTCCTCTCTGGGGCCAACGTCCTGACTTTC. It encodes CASSVLLSGANVLTF.

The DNA of the CDR3 is TGTGCCAGCGGATTAGGGAAAGGGACCTACGAGCAGTACTTC. This sequence encodes CASGLGKGTYEQYF. The rearrangement joins TRBV27 to TRBJ2-7; no firm D call. The CDR3 contains 14 residues. The V and J ends lost 8 bases and 2 bases respectively, with 16 bases between them. CDR1 is MNHEY and CDR2 is SMNVEV in the germline V gene (reference sequence).